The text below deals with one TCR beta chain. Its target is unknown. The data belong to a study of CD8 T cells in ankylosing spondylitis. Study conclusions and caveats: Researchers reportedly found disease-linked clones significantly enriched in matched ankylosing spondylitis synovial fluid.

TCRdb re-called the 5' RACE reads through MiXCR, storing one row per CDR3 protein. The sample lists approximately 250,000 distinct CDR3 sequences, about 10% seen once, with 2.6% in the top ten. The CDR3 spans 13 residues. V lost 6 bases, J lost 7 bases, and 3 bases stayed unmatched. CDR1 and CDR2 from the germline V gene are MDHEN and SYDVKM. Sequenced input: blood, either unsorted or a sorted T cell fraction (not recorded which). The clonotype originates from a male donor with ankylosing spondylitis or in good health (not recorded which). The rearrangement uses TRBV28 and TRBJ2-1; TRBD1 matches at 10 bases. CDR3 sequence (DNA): TGTGCCAGCAGGACAGGGGGCTGGAATGAGCAGTTCTTC. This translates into CASRTGGWNEQFF.